This TCR beta chain appears in the sequencing data of a study of T cells after yellow fever vaccination. This clonotype was seen a handful of times. Germline V gene lookup returns CDR1 LNHNV and CDR2 YYDKDF (reference sequence). The length of the CDR3 is 14 residues. With 5 bases clipped from V and 5 bases from J, the junction kept 5 bases outside the gene matches. Researchers made TCR cDNA using 5'RACE template switching, and this step added a universal primer site and UMIs. TCRdb itself ran the 5' RACE reads through MiXCR, one entry per CDR3 protein. The table has approximately 90,000 distinct CDR3 sequences, 13% seen once. Overall study findings and caveats: Contamination by abundant bulk-population clonotypes could be present in FACS-sorted repertoires. Secondary responses were weaker yet peaked faster, day 5 versus 15.

The starting material was CD8+ T cells not binding an NS4B(214-222) dextramer, sorted from PBMCs, obtained less than 25 days after the first yellow fever vaccination. The chain recombines TRBV15 with TRBJ2-5, with TRBD2 matching over 10 bases. The receptor was derived from a man younger than 35 who received the YFV17D yellow fever vaccine. In DNA, the CDR3 is TGTGCCACCAGCGGCGGGACTAGCGTGGAGACCCAGTACTTC. Residues: CATSGGTSVETQYF.